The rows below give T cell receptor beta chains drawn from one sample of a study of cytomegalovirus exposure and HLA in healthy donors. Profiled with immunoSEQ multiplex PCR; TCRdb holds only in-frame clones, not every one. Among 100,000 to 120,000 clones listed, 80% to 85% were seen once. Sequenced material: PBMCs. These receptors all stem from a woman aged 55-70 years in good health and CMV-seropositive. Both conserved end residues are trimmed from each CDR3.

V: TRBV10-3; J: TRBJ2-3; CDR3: AIRGHRGSADTQY
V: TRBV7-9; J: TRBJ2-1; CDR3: ASSLVYNEQF
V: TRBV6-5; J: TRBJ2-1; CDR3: ASSSTGPYNEQF
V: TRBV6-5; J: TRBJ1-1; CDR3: ASSPIRGTEAF
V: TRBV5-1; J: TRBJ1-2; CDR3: ASSLGPGSDYGYT
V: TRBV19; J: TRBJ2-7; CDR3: ASERTGGEEQY
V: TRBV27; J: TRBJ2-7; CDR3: ASSLSLRNRVYEQY
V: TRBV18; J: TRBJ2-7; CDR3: ASSRGTSGRTSYEQY
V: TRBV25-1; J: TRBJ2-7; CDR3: ASSMEGALYEQY
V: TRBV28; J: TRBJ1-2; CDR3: ASSSTLQGLLIGYT
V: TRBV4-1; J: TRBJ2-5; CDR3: ASSQGGLAGEETQY
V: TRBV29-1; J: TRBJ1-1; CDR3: SVEADRNTEAF
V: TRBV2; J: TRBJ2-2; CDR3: ASSPTTVTGELF
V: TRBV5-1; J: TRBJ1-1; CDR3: ASSFRTGRTEAF
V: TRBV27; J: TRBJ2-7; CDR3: ASSFDRASYEQY
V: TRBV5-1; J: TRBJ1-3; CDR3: ASSLGGQGASGNTIY
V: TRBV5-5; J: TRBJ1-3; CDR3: ASRITGLGNTIY
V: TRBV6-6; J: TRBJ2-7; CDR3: ASSYPGGPSEQY
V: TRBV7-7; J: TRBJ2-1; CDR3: ASSLRSDNEQF
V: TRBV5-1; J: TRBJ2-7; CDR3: ASSHPGQGYEQY
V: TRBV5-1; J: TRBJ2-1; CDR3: ASSLRTADYNEQF
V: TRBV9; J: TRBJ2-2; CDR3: ASSVGVAGGGGGELF
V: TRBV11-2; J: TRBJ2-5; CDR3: ASSLGLRWEQY
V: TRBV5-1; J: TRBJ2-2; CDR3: ASSLDGRETGELF
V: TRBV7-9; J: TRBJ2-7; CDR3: ASSLPEMVYFEQY
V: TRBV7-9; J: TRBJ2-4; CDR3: ASSPREGLAKNIQY
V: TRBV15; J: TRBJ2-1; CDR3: ATSRGGDSEQF
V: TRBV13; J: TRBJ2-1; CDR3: ASSQRDRSYNEQF
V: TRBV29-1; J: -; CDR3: SVPGLAGAYEQY
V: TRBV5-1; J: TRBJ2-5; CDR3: ASSLESSLGTQY
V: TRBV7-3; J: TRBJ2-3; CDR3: ASSYVAGATDTQY
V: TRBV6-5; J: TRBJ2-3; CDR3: ASIKTGGDTQY
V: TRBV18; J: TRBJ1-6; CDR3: ASSPPGTGISPLH
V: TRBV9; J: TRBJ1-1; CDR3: ASSGSGGMNTEAF
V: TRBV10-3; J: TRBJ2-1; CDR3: AILRAGTPNNEQF
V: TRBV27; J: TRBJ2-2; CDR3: ASSLSLAGVTGELF
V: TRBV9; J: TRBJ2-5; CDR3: ASSVGDSQETQY
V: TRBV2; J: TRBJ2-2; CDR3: ASSREAGELF
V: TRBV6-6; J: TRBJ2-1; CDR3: ASSHNPGSDNEQF
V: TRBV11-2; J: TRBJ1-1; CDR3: ASSLRWRAEAF
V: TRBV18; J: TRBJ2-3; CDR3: ASSPRTGGGTDTQY
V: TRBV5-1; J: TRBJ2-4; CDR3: ASRVGVAKNIQY
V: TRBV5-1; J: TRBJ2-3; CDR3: ASSLNRVGTDTQY
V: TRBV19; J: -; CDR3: ASSSTGFRYEQY
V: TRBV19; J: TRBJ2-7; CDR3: ASIAGTGGSYEQY
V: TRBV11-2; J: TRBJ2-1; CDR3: ASRGLAGGGAYNEQF